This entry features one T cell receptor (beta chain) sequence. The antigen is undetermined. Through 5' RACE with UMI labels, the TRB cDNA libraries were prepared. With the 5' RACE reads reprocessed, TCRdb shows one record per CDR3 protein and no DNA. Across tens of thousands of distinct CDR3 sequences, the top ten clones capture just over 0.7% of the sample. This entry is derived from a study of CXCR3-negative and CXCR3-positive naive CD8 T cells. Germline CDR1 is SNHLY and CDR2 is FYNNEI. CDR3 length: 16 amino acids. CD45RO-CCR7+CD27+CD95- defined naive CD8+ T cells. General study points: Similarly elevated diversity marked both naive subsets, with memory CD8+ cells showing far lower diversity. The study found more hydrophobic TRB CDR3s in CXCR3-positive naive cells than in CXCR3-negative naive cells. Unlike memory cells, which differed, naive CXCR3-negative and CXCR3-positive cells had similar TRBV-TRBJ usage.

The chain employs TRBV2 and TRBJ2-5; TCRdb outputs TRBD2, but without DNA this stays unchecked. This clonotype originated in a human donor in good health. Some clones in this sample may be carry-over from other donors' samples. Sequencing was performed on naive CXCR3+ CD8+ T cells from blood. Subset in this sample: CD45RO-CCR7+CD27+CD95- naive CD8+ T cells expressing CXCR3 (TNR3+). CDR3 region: CASRPLAGSSQETQYF. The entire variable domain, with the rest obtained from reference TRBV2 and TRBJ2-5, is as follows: EPEVTQTPSHQVTQMGQEVILRCVPISNHLYFYWYRQILGQKVEFLVSFYNNEISEKSEIFDDQFSVERPDGSNFTLKIRSTKLEDSAMYFCASRPLAGSSQETQYFGPGTRLLVL.